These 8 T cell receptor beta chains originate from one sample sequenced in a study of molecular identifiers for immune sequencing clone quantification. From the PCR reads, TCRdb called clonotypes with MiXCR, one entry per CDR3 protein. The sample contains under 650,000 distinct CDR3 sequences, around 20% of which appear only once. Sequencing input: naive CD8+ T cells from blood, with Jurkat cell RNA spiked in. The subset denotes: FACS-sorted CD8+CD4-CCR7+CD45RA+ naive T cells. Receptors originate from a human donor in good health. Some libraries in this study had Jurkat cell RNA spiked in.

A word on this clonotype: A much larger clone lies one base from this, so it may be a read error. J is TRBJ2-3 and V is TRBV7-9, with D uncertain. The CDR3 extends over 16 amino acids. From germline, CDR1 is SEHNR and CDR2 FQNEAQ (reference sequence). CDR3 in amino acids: CASNLFPDLSTDTQYF. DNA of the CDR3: TGTGCCAGCAACTTATTTCCGGACCTGAGCACAGATACGCAGTATTTT.

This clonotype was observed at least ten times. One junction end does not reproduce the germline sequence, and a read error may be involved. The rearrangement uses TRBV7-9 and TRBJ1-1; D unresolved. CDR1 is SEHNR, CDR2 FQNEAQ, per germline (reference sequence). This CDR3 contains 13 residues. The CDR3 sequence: CASSHPPNTEAFF. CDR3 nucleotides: TGTGCCAGCAGCCACCCCCCCAACACCGAAGCTTTCTTT. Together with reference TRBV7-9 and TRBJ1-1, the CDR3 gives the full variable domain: DTGVSQNPRHKITKRGQNVTFRCDPISEHNRLYWYRQTLGQGPEFLTYFQNEAQLEKSRLLSDRFSAERPKGSFSTLEIQRTEQGDSAMYLCASSHPPNTEAFFGQGTRLTVV.

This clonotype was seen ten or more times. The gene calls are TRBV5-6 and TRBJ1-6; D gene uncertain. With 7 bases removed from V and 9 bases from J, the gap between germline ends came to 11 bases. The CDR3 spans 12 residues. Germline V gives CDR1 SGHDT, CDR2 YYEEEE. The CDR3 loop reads CASGTFGSPLHF. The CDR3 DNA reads TGTGCCAGCGGAACGTTTGGTTCACCCCTCCACTTT.

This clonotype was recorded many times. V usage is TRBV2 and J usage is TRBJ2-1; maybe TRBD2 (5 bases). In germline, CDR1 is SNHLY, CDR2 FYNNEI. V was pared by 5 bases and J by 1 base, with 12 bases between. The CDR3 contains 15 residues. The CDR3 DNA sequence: TGTGCCAGCAGTAGCTCACTAGGGTCCTACAATGAGCAGTTCTTC. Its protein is CASSSSLGSYNEQFF.

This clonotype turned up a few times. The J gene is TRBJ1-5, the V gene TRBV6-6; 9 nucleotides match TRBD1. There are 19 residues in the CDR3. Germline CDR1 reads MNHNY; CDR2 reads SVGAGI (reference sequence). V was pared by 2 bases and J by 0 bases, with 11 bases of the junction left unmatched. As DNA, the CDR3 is TGTGCCAGCAGTTACGTGGCCGGGACAGGGACGTATAGCAATCAGCCCCAGCATTTT. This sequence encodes CASSYVAGTGTYSNQPQHF.

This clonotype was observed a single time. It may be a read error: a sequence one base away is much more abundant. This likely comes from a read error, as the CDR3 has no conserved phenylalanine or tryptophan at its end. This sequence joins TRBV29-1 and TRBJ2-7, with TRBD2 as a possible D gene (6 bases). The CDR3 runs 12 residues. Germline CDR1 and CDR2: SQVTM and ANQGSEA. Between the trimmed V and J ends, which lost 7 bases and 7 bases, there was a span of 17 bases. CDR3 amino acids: CSGRDGGWEQYL. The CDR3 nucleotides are TGCAGCGGAAGGGACGGGGGTTGGGAGCAGTACCTC.

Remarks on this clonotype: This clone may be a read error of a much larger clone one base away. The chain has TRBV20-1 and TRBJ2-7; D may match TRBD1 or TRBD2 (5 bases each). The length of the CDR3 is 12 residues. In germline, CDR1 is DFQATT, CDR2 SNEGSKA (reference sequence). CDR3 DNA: TGCGGTGCTAGGGACCTTGGTCCCGAGCAGTACTTC. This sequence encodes CGARDLGPEQYF.

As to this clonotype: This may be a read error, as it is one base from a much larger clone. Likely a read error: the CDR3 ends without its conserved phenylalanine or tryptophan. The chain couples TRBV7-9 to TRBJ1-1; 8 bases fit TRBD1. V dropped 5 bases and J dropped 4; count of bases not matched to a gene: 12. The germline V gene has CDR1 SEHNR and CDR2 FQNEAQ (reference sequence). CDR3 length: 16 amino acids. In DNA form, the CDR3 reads TGTGCCAGCAGCAACCGAGCAGGGGGCTCTGGCACTGAAGCTTTCCTT. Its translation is CASSNRAGGSGTEAFL.